These 27 T cell receptor beta chains came from one sample sequenced in a study of blood T cell repertoires in COVID-19. Only in-frame clones appear in the TCRdb table, and some are missing; sequencing was by immunoSEQ multiplex PCR. The table shows 330,000 or so clones, with more than 85% occurring only once. Specimen: PBMCs or T cells enriched from blood (not recorded which). Receptor source: a woman in her twenties or thirties who had recovered from COVID-19.

This sequence joins TRBV28 and TRBJ1-6; 7 positions match TRBD1. Trimming took 6 bases from V and 1 from J; bases not matched to a gene: 9. This CDR3 spans 17 amino acids. Per the germline V gene, CDR1 is MDHEN and CDR2 is SYDVKM. CDR3 sequence (DNA): TGTGCCAGCAGGAGTGGGCAGGGGGTGTCCTATAATTCACCCCTCCACTTT. Encoded protein: CASRSGQGVSYNSPLHF.

The J gene is TRBJ2-3, the V gene TRBV7-6; TRBD2 matches 9 bases. CDR1 SGHVS and CDR2 FNYEAQ come from the germline V gene. Trimming at V came to 1 base and at J to 2 bases, leaving 10 bases not matched to a gene. This CDR3 spans 18 amino acids. CDR3 bases: TGTGCCAGCAGCTTAGGCACCCGGCGGACTAGCGTCACAGATACGCAGTATTTT. Its translation: CASSLGTRRTSVTDTQYF.

The V and J genes are TRBV7-3 and TRBJ1-2; D might be TRBD1 (6 bases). CDR1 and CDR2 from the germline V gene are SGHTA and FQGTGA. The CDR3 length is 13 residues. With 4 bases removed from V and 2 bases from J, the gap between germline ends came to 8 bases. Written as DNA, the CDR3 is TGTGCCAGCAGCTCGGGACACAACTATGGCTACACCTTC. It specifies CASSSGHNYGYTF.

The chain couples TRBV11-2 to TRBJ1-2, with 9 bases matching TRBD1. This CDR3 has 14 residues. Germline values: CDR1 SGHAT, CDR2 FQNNGV. J was trimmed by 6 bases and V by 2 bases; bases with no gene match: 4. The chain's CDR3 is CASSLTRDRDGYTF. DNA for the CDR3: TGTGCCAGCAGCTTAACCCGGGACAGGGATGGCTACACCTTC.

The chain couples TRBV28 to TRBJ2-7; tentative D call: TRBD2 (6 bases). The CDR3 spans 12 residues. With 8 bases removed from V and 7 bases from J, the gap between germline ends came to 15 bases. CDR1 is MDHEN and CDR2 is SYDVKM in the germline V gene. In nucleotides, the CDR3 is TGTGCCAGCCTCGGAGGGGTGAGGGAGCAGTACTTC. Its protein is CASLGGVREQYF.

The chain couples TRBV19 to TRBJ2-7; no clear D. CDR3 length: 15 amino acids. Germline CDR1 reads LNHDA; CDR2 reads SQIVND (reference sequence). Trimming stripped 4 bases from V and 0 bases from J, with 13 bases between. The CDR3 region has the DNA TGTGCCAGTAGTACCACCGGGTCTTTCTCCTACGAGCAGTACTTC. Its protein is CASSTTGSFSYEQYF.

The rearrangement joins TRBV6-5 to TRBJ2-7; 7 bases are shared with TRBD1. The CDR3 contains 15 residues. V gave up 7 bases and J gave up 2 bases; unmatched junction bases: 11. Germline V gene data show CDR1 as MNHEY and CDR2 as SVGAGI. DNA of the CDR3: TGTGCCAGCACAAATTTCGGACAGGACCCCTACGAGCAGTACTTC. It is translated as CASTNFGQDPYEQYF.

The chain recombines TRBV2 with TRBJ2-3; tentatively, D is TRBD2 (8 bases). CDR1 and CDR2 from the germline V gene are SNHLY and FYNNEI. The CDR3 length is 16 residues. Trimming left V 6 bases short and J 1 base short, with 17 bases between. This chain's CDR3 is CASRGGWRGGTDTQYF. The DNA for the CDR3 is TGTGCCAGCAGAGGGGGCTGGCGGGGGGGCACAGATACGCAGTATTTT.

The V and J genes are TRBV11-2 and TRBJ1-2, with D possibly matching TRBD1 (6 bases). This CDR3 region has 12 residues. V was pared by 4 bases and J by 7 bases, with 10 bases between. Germline lookup yields CDR1 SGHAT and CDR2 FQNNGV. The CDR3 region has the DNA TGTGCCAGCAGCTCTTCAGGGGTTGGCTACACCTTC. It translates to CASSSSGVGYTF.

V gene TRBV7-9 combines with J gene TRBJ1-5; 8 bases match TRBD1. This CDR3 spans 14 amino acids. V lost 1 base, J lost 7 bases, and 3 bases stayed unmatched. Per germline, CDR1 SEHNR and CDR2 FQNEAQ (reference sequence). The CDR3 DNA follows: TGTGCCAGCAGCTTAGGGGCAGGGGGCCAGCCCCAGCATTTT. This encodes CASSLGAGGQPQHF. Variable domain in full (rest from reference TRBV7-9 and TRBJ1-5): DTGVSQNPRHKITKRGQNVTFRCDPISEHNRLYWYRQTLGQGPEFLTYFQNEAQLEKSRLLSDRFSAERPKGSFSTLEIQRTEQGDSAMYLCASSLGAGGQPQHFGDGTRLSIL.

The chain carries TRBV7-9 and TRBJ2-3, with 7 bases aligning to TRBD2. Unmatched junction bases numbered 12, after V lost 7 bases and J lost 2 bases. The CDR3 runs to 16 residues. Germline CDR1 reads SEHNR; CDR2 reads FQNEAQ (reference sequence). The CDR3 loop is CASTAGVREDTDTQYF. The CDR3 coding sequence is TGTGCCAGCACAGCCGGTGTTCGGGAGGACACAGATACGCAGTATTTT.

The genes are TRBV7-9 and TRBJ2-7; D not resolved. The CDR3 sequence is 13 residues long. CDR1 is SEHNR and CDR2 is FQNEAQ in the germline V gene (reference sequence). V was shortened by 5 bases and J by 4 bases, with 12 bases between the two germline ends. CDR3 in DNA: TGTGCCAGCAGCGCCCGACTGGATTACGAGCAGTACTTC. Translated: CASSARLDYEQYF.

In its sample, this clone ranks as medium-sized. The V and J genes are TRBV28 and TRBJ2-3; TRBD2 aligns across 10 bases. There are 16 residues in the CDR3. The V and J ends lost 6 bases and 2 bases, in that order; junction bases with no gene match: 8. CDR1 MDHEN and CDR2 SYDVKM come from the germline V gene. CDR3 region: CASRLLAGWTTDTQYF. The CDR3, as DNA: TGTGCCAGCAGATTACTAGCGGGATGGACCACAGATACGCAGTATTTT. Complete variable domain (other parts from reference TRBV28 and TRBJ2-3): DVKVTQSSRYLVKRTGEKVFLECVQDMDHENMFWYRQDPGLGLRLIYFSYDVKMKEKGDIPEGYSVSREKKERFSLILESASTNQTSMYLCASRLLAGWTTDTQYFGPGTRLTVL.

CDR3 DNA: TGTGCCAGTAATCCCTCCCGAACCGGGAACACTGAAGCTTTCTTT. As protein: CASNPSRTGNTEAFF. This chain links TRBV19 with TRBJ1-1; D is ambiguous. Germline lookup yields CDR1 LNHDA and CDR2 SQIVND (reference sequence). V lost 7 bases and J 1 base, leaving 16 bases between the germline ends. This CDR3 is built from 15 residues. The complete variable domain, with remaining parts taken from reference TRBV19 and TRBJ1-1, reads DGGITQSPKYLFRKEGQNVTLSCEQNLNHDAMYWYRQDPGQGLRLIYYSQIVNDFQKGDIAEGYSVSREKKESFPLTVTSAQKNPTAFYLCASNPSRTGNTEAFFGQGTRLTVV.

The chain links TRBV13 to TRBJ2-1; TRBD2 matches at 8 bases. The CDR3 has 17 residues. Germline V gene lookup returns CDR1 PRHDT and CDR2 FYEKMQ (reference sequence). The V and J ends lost 6 bases and 5 bases, in that order; junction bases with no gene match: 15. CDR3 sequence: CASRERRLANTNNEQFF. Written as DNA, the CDR3 is TGTGCCAGCAGAGAACGAAGACTAGCGAACACAAACAATGAGCAGTTCTTC.

The chain uses TRBV27 and TRBJ1-6; 7 bases map to TRBD1. The V gene end was trimmed by 6 bases and the J gene end by 5 bases; junction bases not matched to a gene: 13. The germline V gene encodes CDR1 MNHEY and CDR2 SMNVEV (reference sequence). There are 17 residues in the CDR3. The DNA for the CDR3 is TGTGCCAGCAGCAGGGGGAGAACGGTAATTGATAATTCACCCCTCCACTTT. Protein product: CASSRGRTVIDNSPLHF.

The chain joins TRBV4-1 to TRBJ1-2; 9 positions match TRBD1. Germline CDR1 is MGHRA and CDR2 is YSYEKL. This CDR3 comprises 14 residues. J was trimmed by 4 bases and V by 4 bases; bases with no gene match: 4. The CDR3 DNA reads as TGCGCCAGCAGCCGGACAGGGGAGGGCTATGGCTACACCTTC. Its translation: CASSRTGEGYGYTF.

J is TRBJ2-7 and V is TRBV28; D ambiguous. CDR3 length: 13 residues. CDR1 is MDHEN, CDR2 SYDVKM, per germline. V gave up 10 bases and J gave up 0 bases, with 13 bases separating them. CDR3 coding DNA: TGTGCCATCTGCCGGGTCGGCTCCTACGAGCAGTACTTC. It yields the protein CAICRVGSYEQYF.

The table lists this clone with a count of one. V gene TRBV5-1 combines with J gene TRBJ2-2, with D maybe TRBD1 (6 bases). The CDR3 is 16 amino acids. V lost 0 bases and J lost 4, with 13 bases in between. The V gene's germline CDR1 is SGHRS and CDR2 YFSETQ. CDR3 sequence reads: CASSLGPRGGTGELFF. CDR3 sequence (DNA): TGCGCCAGCAGCTTGGGACCCAGGGGTGGCACCGGGGAGCTGTTTTTT.

In the case of this clone: This sequence may be a read error, since a much larger clone differs from it by one base. This chain connects TRBV3-1 (or the pseudogene TRBV3-2) to TRBJ2-2; TRBD2 aligns across 11 bases. The CDR3 covers 16 residues. In germline, CDR1 is LGHDT, CDR2 YNNKEL (reference sequence). After removal of 8 bases from V and 5 bases from J, the junction contained 10 bases not matched to a gene. The CDR3 sequence is CASRIAGGRLTGELFF. For the CDR3, the DNA is TGTGCCAGCCGGATAGCGGGGGGGCGTCTGACCGGGGAGCTGTTTTTT.

The V gene is TRBV27, the J gene TRBJ2-2; D is uncertain. The CDR3 has 16 amino acids. Trimming stripped 4 bases from V and 2 bases from J, with 14 bases between. Germline V gene sequence: CDR1 MNHEY, CDR2 SMNVEV (reference sequence). CDR3 in amino acids: CASSSIKHHNTGELFF. The CDR3 region has the DNA TGTGCCAGCAGTTCGATCAAGCACCACAACACCGGGGAGCTGTTTTTT.

The CDR3 is CASSPLGGKSYEQYF. The CDR3 bases are TGTGCCAGCAGTCCTCTGGGCGGGAAGTCCTACGAGCAGTACTTC. V gene TRBV27 combines with J gene TRBJ2-7, with D possibly being TRBD2 (6 bases). The CDR3 loop spans 15 amino acids. Germline CDR1 is MNHEY and CDR2 is SMNVEV (reference sequence). The ends were cut back, 5 bases at V and 1 base at J, with 15 bases in the middle.

This clone was observed once. The chain links TRBV19 to TRBJ2-1; 13 bases agree with TRBD2. Trimming at V came to 4 bases and at J to 6 bases, leaving 3 bases not matched to a gene. The germline CDR1 and CDR2 sequences are LNHDA and SQIVND (reference sequence). The CDR3 contains 15 residues. CDR3 bases: TGTGCCAGTAGTACTGGGACTAGCGGGACCAATGAGCAGTTCTTC. It is translated as CASSTGTSGTNEQFF.

This chain uses TRBV19 with TRBJ2-7; TRBD1 agrees at 9 bases. The CDR3 is made up of 14 amino acids. V lost 1 base and J lost 3; bases outside the gene matches: 1. Germline assignment: CDR1 LNHDA and CDR2 SQIVND (reference sequence). The CDR3, as DNA: TGTGCCAGTAGTATAGGGACAGGGGTCTACGAGCAGTACTTC. As protein: CASSIGTGVYEQYF. Combining the CDR3 with reference TRBV19 and TRBJ2-7 gives the whole variable domain DGGITQSPKYLFRKEGQNVTLSCEQNLNHDAMYWYRQDPGQGLRLIYYSQIVNDFQKGDIAEGYSVSREKKESFPLTVTSAQKNPTAFYLCASSIGTGVYEQYFGPGTRLTVT.

As regards this clone: The junction and the germline gene differ at one end; a read error may be behind it. This sequence joins TRBV7-3 and TRBJ1-1, with a tentative D call TRBD1 (5 bases). The length of the CDR3 is 11 residues. Per the germline V gene, CDR1 is SGHTA and CDR2 is FQGTGA. CDR3 loop: CASRRDPTVLF. CDR3 sequence (DNA): TGTGCCAGCAGGCGGGACCCCACGGTGCTCTTT.

This chain links TRBV4-1 with TRBJ2-7; weak D call: TRBD1 (5 bases). V was cut by 4 bases and J by 6 bases, with 10 bases left in between. The CDR3 consists of 12 residues. Germline CDR1 MGHRA, CDR2 YSYEKL. CDR3 residues: CASSLPRGEQYF. In nucleotides, the CDR3 is TGCGCCAGCAGCCTCCCAAGGGGCGAGCAGTACTTC.

The chain links TRBV18 to TRBJ1-3; tentative D call: TRBD1 (6 bases). CDR3 length: 15 amino acids. Deletions cut 8 bases from V and 0 bases from J, with 14 bases between. Germline V CDR1 and CDR2: KGHSH, LQKENI. In nucleotides, the CDR3 is TGTGCCAGCACCCCACGACAGGTCTCTGGAAACACCATATATTTT. Translation gives CASTPRQVSGNTIYF.